This T cell receptor beta chain was sequenced in a study of shared clonotypes between healthy human individuals. J gave up 5 bases and V 6 bases, and 5 bases lay outside the gene matches. Germline CDR1 LNHDA, CDR2 SQIVND (reference sequence). The CDR3 runs to 13 residues. Measured with immunoSEQ multiplex PCR; TCRdb has only the in-frame clones, and not every one. Among over 700,000 clones, approximately 72% were seen once, and the ten largest hold under 2%. Sequences were obtained from memory CD4+ T cells sorted from blood. Indicated subset: CD45RA-negative fraction. This receptor was obtained from a woman under 40 in good health. The chain carries TRBV19 and TRBJ2-5, with 8 nucleotides matching TRBD2. The CDR3 sequence is CASSPGGAETQYF. CDR3 DNA sequence: TGTGCCAGTAGCCCCGGGGGGGCGGAGACCCAGTACTTC.